This T cell receptor beta chain was recovered during a study of shared clonotypes between healthy human individuals. Trimming removed 10 bases from V and 4 bases from J, with 14 bases in between. The length of the CDR3 is 13 residues. The germline V gene encodes CDR1 MDHEN and CDR2 SYDVKM. CD4+ cell separation produced CD45RA+ naive and CD45RA-negative memory subsets. Using immunoSEQ multiplex PCR, the repertoire was profiled, and TCRdb retains in-frame clones only, with some absent. The sample contains around 700,000 clones, approximately 73% of which appear only once. Overall study findings and caveats: Naive CD4 clonotypes overlapped across a few donors at about 5%. Sorted-subset samples were not fully sequenced, rarefaction indicated.

About this clone itself: Its antigen is not known.

The material sequenced was memory CD4+ T cells sorted from blood. Sample subset: CD45RA-negative fraction. This receptor was obtained from a woman aged 25 to 39 in good health. V and J are TRBV28 and TRBJ2-1; D may be TRBD1 or TRBD2 (5 bases each). This CDR3 reads CAIGTLPYNEQFF. DNA of the CDR3: TGTGCCATTGGGACCCTACCTTACAATGAGCAGTTCTTC.